This T cell receptor (beta chain) was sequenced during a study of T cell repertoires in cytomegalovirus infection. Overall study: Based on public TCR beta signatures, there were indications of CMV infection and of a matching HLA type. Study-wide results and limits: There were carriers of CMV plus the relevant HLA, and cumulative public TCR beta family frequency identified them. Clonotype analysis showed dominance of the ex vivo response by HLA-C-restricted CMV-specific TCR beta clonotypes.

TCRdb ran MiXCR on the reads and lists one entry per CDR3 protein. This table holds more than 200,000 distinct CDR3 sequences, approximately 9% found once. This CDR3 has 13 amino acids. Trimming took off 0 bases at V and 7 bases at J, with 10 bases between the two ends. Per germline, CDR1 SGDLS and CDR2 YYNGEE. This clonotype was observed a few times. No antigen is known for it. The chain combines TRBV9 with TRBJ1-2; D gene uncertain. This clonotype originated in a human donor in good health (CMV status not recorded). Some clones in this sample may be carry-over from other donors' samples. What was sequenced was PBMCs. The CDR3 nucleotides are TGTGCCAGCAGCGTAGTACAAGGTTTTGGCTACACCTTC. Protein: CASSVVQGFGYTF. Full variable domain (missing parts from reference TRBV9 and TRBJ1-2): DSGVTQTPKHLITATGQRVTLRCSPRSGDLSVYWYQQSLDQGLQFLIQYYNGEERAKGNILERFSAQQFPDLHSELNLSSLELGDSALYFCASSVVQGFGYTFGSGTRLTVV.